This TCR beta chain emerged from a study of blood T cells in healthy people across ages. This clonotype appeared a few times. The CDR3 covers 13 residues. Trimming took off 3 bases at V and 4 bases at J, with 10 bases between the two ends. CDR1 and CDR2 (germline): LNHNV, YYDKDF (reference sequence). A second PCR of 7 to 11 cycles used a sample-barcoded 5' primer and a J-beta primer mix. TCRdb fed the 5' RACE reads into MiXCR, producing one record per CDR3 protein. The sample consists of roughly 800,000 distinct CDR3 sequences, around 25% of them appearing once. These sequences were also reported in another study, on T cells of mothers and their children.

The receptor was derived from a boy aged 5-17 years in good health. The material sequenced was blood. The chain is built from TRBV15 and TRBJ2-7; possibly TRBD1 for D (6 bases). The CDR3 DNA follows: TGTGCCACCAGCAGCGGCAGGGGTTACGAGCAGTACTTC. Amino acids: CATSSGRGYEQYF. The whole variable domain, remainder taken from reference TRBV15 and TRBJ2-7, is DAMVIQNPRYQVTQFGKPVTLSCSQTLNHNVMYWYQQKSSQAPKLLFHYYDKDFNNEADTPDNFQSRRPNTSFCFLDIRSPGLGDTAMYLCATSSGRGYEQYFGPGTRLTVT.